This TCR beta chain was observed in a study of T cells expressing NK-cell markers. Study as a whole: Obtained from sorted CD3+CD56+NKG2C+, CD3+CD56+NKG2C- and CD3+CD56-NKG2C+ T cells were the TCR beta repertoires. In the group of eight sequenced donors, seven were HCMV-seropositive and one was seronegative. Study-wide points: Of the CD8+ T cell pool in over 5 donors, roughly 1.0-8% was accounted for by dominant NKG2C+ clonotypes.

Germline values: CDR1 SQVTM, CDR2 ANQGSEA. The CDR3 totals 12 residues. Details on this clonotype: The antigen remains undetermined.

The authors generated TCR beta cDNA through 5'RACE template switching with UMIs. No DNA is given; TCRdb re-called the 5' RACE reads and lists each CDR3 protein once. The ten top clones account for roughly 4.2%, within a sample of over 250,000 distinct CDR3 sequences. The genes are TRBV29-1 and TRBJ2-5; TCRdb picks TRBD1, but there is no DNA to check that call. The receptor was isolated from a woman aged 18-70 years in good health. Sequenced: blood T cells: a sorted CD56 or NKG2C T cell subset, CD4+ or CD8+ T cells, or bulk PBMC T cells (not recorded which). The CDR3 reads CSATGGQETQYF.